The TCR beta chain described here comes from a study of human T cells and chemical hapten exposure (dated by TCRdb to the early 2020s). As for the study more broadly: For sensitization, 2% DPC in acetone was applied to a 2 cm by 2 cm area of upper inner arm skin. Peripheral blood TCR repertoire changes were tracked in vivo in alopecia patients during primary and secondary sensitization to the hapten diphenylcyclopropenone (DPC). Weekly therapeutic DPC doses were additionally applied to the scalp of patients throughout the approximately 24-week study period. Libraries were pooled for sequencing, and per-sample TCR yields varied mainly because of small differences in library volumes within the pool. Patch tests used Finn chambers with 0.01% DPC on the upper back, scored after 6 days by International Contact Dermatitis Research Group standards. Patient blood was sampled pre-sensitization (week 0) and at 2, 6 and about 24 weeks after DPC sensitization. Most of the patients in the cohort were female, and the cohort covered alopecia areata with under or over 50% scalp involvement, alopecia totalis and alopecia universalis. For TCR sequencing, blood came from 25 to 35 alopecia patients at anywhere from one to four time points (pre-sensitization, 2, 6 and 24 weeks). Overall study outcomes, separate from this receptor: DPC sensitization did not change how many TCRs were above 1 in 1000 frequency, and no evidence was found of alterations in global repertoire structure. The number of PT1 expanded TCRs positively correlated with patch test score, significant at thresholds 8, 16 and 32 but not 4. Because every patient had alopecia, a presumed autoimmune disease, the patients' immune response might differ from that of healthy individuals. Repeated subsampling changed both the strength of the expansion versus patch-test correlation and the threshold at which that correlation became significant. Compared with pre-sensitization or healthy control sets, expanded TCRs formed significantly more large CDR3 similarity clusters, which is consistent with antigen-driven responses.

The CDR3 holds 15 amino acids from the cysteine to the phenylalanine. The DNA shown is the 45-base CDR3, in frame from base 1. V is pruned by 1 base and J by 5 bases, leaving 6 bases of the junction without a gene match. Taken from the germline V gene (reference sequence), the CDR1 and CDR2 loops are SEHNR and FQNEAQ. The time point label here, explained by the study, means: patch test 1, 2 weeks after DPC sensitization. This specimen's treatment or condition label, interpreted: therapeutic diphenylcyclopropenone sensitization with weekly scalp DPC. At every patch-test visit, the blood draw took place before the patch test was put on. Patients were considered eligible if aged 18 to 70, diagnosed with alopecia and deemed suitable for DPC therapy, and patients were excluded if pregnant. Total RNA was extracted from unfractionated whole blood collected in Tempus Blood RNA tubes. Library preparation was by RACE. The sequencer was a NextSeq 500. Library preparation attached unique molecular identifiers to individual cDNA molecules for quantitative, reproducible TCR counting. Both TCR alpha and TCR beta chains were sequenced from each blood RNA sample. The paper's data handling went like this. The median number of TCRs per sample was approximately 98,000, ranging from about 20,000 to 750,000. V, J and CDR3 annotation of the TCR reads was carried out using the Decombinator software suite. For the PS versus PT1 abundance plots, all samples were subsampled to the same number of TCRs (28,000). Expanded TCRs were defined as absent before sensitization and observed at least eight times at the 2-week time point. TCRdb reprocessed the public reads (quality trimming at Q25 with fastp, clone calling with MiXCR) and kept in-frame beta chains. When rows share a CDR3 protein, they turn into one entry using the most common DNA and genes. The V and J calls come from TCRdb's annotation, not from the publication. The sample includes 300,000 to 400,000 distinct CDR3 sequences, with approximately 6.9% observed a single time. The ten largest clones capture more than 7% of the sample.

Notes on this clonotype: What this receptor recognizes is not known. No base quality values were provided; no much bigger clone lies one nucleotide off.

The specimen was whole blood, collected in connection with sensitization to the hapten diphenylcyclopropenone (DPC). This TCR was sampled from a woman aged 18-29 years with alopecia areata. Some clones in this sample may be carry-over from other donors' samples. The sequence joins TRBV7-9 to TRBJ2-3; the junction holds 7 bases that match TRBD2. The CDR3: CASSLVLGGGDTQYF. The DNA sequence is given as TGTGCCAGCAGCTTAGTTCTGGGCGGGGGAGATACGCAGTATTTT.